This TCR beta chain comes out of a study of blood T cell repertoires in COVID-19 (dated by TCRdb to 2020 to 2022). About the full investigation: Samples from collaborators originated in the United States, Italy and Spain and spanned both the acute and convalescent phases of COVID-19. The material from the prospective study consisted of cDNA or gDNA derived from T cells, B-cell-depleted T cells, or PBMCs. Deeply sampled blood TCRbeta repertoires from subjects exposed to, actively infected with, or recovered from COVID-19 were included in the dataset. The repertoires were released in a freely available public database intended as a resource for research on the immune response to SARS-CoV-2. The samples were drawn from the first 160 participants of the ongoing ImmuneRACE study and from 950 to 1,500 subjects provided by 6 global collaborators. The sample metadata nearly always contained a de-identified subject ID, COVID-19 status, age in years and sex. Where HLA class I and class II types were available, the types were taken from metadata supplied by the sample provider, not from assay-based typing.

Beyond this particular receptor, the publication reports: The quantity of clinical and demographic metadata differed by source and by participant and was supplied without curation.

Looking up the germline V gene yields CDR1 MGHRA and CDR2 YSYEKL. Germline trimming amounts to 4 bases on V and 0 bases on J, with 8 as the count of junction bases outside the gene matches. The CDR3 sequence holds 17 residues, the cysteine and phenylalanine included. Left in the record is the CDR3 DNA by itself, 51 bases read in frame from the first base. The immunoSEQ Assay, a bias-controlled multiplex PCR, was used to amplify TCRbeta CDR3 regions from genomic DNA. For the original study's pipeline: The number of nucleated cells in each sample was estimated from the amplification of reference gene primers within the assay. To quantify the absolute abundance of each unique TCRbeta CDR3 rearrangement, sequence reads were collapsed and filtered. For each sample, productive Simpson clonality was calculated by taking the square root of Simpson's diversity index across productive rearrangements. Not all clones reach the TCRdb copy of this immuneACCESS table, which keeps in-frame sequences only. Checked studies attribute under half of the gap to unresolved V genes and leave the rest unexplained. That table is the source of V, J and clone size, and D and trimming were worked out from the DNA. The table for this sample lists tens of thousands of clones; 75% to 90% of them were counted only once. The ten largest clones capture roughly 6.5% of the sample.

Whole blood was collected in K2EDTA tubes by collaborating institutions according to the institutions' own protocols. Collaborator samples were shipped for TCRbeta analysis as frozen whole blood, isolated PBMCs, or DNA extracted from either sample type. About this clone itself: Its antigen remains unidentified. No base qualities exist here, and no much larger clone lies one base off it.

Sequenced: peripheral blood. The rearranged segments are TRBV4-1 and TRBJ2-2, with 7 central nucleotides matching TRBD2. This receptor was identified in a man in his 60s with acute or convalescent COVID-19. CDR3 reads: CASSLGGLAANTGELFF. The sequenced DNA: TGCGCCAGCAGCCTGGGCGGTCTAGCGGCGAACACCGGGGAGCTGTTTTTT.